The 9 T cell receptor beta chains reported below all come from one sample, sequenced in a study of cytomegalovirus exposure and HLA in healthy donors. The PCR was carried out with 60 Vbeta primers and 13 Jbeta primers. TCRdb's table, derived via immunoSEQ multiplex PCR, lists solely in-frame clones and lacks some. Here the sample spans 150,000 to 200,000 clones, over 60% being singletons. Material for sequencing was PBMCs. These receptors came from a woman between 35 and 50 years old in good health and CMV-seronegative.

The J gene is TRBJ2-1, the V gene TRBV7-2; 12 bases align to TRBD2. V was clipped by 1 base and J by 9 bases; unmatched bases: 4. Germline CDR1 SGHTA, CDR2 FQGNSA. The CDR3 covers 15 residues. CDR3 region: CASSLGRTSGTEQFF. The CDR3 coding sequence is TGTGCCAGCAGCTTAGGACGGACTAGCGGGACTGAGCAGTTCTTC.

J is TRBJ1-2 and V is TRBV7-9; D gene uncertain. Germline V CDR1 and CDR2: SEHNR, FQNEAQ (reference sequence). This CDR3 comprises 14 residues. V was shortened by 1 base and J by 4 bases, with 10 bases between the two germline ends. The CDR3 loop is CASSLVGPGYGYTF. CDR3 coding DNA: TGTGCCAGCAGCTTAGTCGGCCCGGGCTATGGCTACACCTTC.

The V gene is TRBV7-8, the J gene TRBJ2-1; a weak D match, TRBD2 (6 bases). Trimming removed 7 bases at V and 11 bases at J, with 21 bases between. Per the germline V gene, CDR1 is SGHVS and CDR2 is FQNEAQ. This CDR3 region has 14 residues. CDR3 in DNA: TGTGCCAGCATTCCCGGACTATTCCCCGGAAAGCAGTTCTTC. Protein sequence: CASIPGLFPGKQFF. Filled out from reference TRBV7-8 and TRBJ2-1, the complete variable domain reads GAGVSQSPRYKVAKRGQDVALRCDPISGHVSLFWYQQALGQGPEFLTYFQNEAQLDKSGLPSDRFFAERPEGSVSTLKIQRTQQEDSAVYLCASIPGLFPGKQFFGPGTRLTVL.

The V gene is TRBV11-2, the J gene TRBJ1-1; tentatively, D is TRBD1 (5 bases). The CDR3 runs 15 residues. V was cut by 2 bases and J by 2 bases, with 12 bases left in between. CDR1 and CDR2 from the germline V gene are SGHAT and FQNNGV. The DNA for the CDR3 is TGTGCCAGCAGCTTAAGGACAAACAGCAACACTGAAGCTTTCTTT. Encoded protein: CASSLRTNSNTEAFF.

V and J are TRBV29-1 and TRBJ1-3; tentatively, D is TRBD1 (6 bases). CDR1 and CDR2 from the germline V gene are SQVTM and ANQGSEA. Trimming pared 2 bases from V and 2 bases from J, leaving 10 bases between. The CDR3 has 14 residues. The CDR3 nucleotides are TGCAGCGTTGAAACAGGGTCAACTGGAAACACCATATATTTT. Its translation: CSVETGSTGNTIYF.

The chain recombines TRBV2 with TRBJ2-3, with D perhaps TRBD1 (5 bases). CDR1 SNHLY and CDR2 FYNNEI come from the germline V gene. Trimming took 6 bases from V and 2 from J, leaving 18 bases between them. The CDR3 spans 16 residues. CDR3 nucleotide sequence: TGTGCCAGCAGCCCGTACCAGGGAACCTACACAGATACGCAGTATTTT. It codes for CASSPYQGTYTDTQYF.

V usage is TRBV19 and J usage is TRBJ1-1; D is unresolved. This CDR3 region has 17 residues. Germline CDR1 is LNHDA and CDR2 is SQIVND (reference sequence). The V end lost 5 bases, the J end lost 5 bases, and 24 bases lay between the germline ends. This CDR3 reads CASSLHAGPFELTEAFF. CDR3 DNA: TGTGCCAGTAGTCTCCACGCAGGCCCGTTTGAGTTAACTGAAGCTTTCTTT.

The rearrangement joins TRBV5-1 to TRBJ2-7; TRBD1 is a possible D gene (5 bases). The CDR3 length is 14 residues. The V gene's germline CDR1 is SGHRS and CDR2 YFSETQ. The CDR3 protein is CASSWGQGPYEQCV. The CDR3 DNA is TGCGCCAGCAGCTGGGGCCAGGGTCCCTACGAGCAGTGCGTC.

The chain recombines TRBV19 with TRBJ1-1, with 12 bases identical to TRBD1. Losses at the gene ends were 2 bases for V and 7 bases for J; bases not matched to a gene: 5. This CDR3 is 15 amino acids long. Germline V gene lookup returns CDR1 LNHDA and CDR2 SQIVND (reference sequence). CDR3 DNA sequence: TGTGCCAGTAGTATACTGGGACAGGGGGCTGGTGAAGCTTTCTTT. This encodes CASSILGQGAGEAFF.